One sample yielded the 10 T cell receptor beta chains listed below, sequenced in a study of follicular helper T cells after annual influenza vaccination. Documented time point: 2015-2016 season, 7 days after influenza vaccination. TCRdb keeps only in-frame clones here, not all; method: immunoSEQ multiplex PCR. The sample includes about 5,000 clones, 75% to 85% seen only once; the top ten take roughly 1.1%. This material consisted of CXCR5+ CD38- circulating T follicular helper cells from blood, taken 7 days after influenza vaccination. Subset described: circulating Tfh, non-naive CD4+CXCR5+PD-1+ (ICOS+CD38+ or ICOS-CD38-). The receptors stem from an adult who received the influenza vaccine.

CDR3 loop: CASSPPNRGSANYGYTF. The CDR3 nucleotides read TGTGCCAGCTCACCACCGAACAGGGGTTCGGCTAACTATGGCTACACCTTC. The V and J genes are TRBV18 and TRBJ1-2; TRBD1 aligns across 7 bases. Unmatched junction bases numbered 7, after V lost 0 bases and J lost 0 bases. In germline, CDR1 is KGHSH, CDR2 LQKENI. There are 17 residues in the CDR3.

The chain employs TRBV28 and TRBJ2-1; 7 positions match TRBD1. V dropped 4 bases and J dropped 7; count of bases not matched to a gene: 7. Germline CDR1 is MDHEN and CDR2 is SYDVKM. The CDR3 is made up of 14 amino acids. In nucleotides, the CDR3 is TGTGCCAGCAGTTCCCGACAGGGAAGGAATGAGCAGTTCTTC. It encodes CASSSRQGRNEQFF. The variable domain in full, with the rest retrieved from reference TRBV28 and TRBJ2-1, is DVKVTQSSRYLVKRTGEKVFLECVQDMDHENMFWYRQDPGLGLRLIYFSYDVKMKEKGDIPEGYSVSREKKERFSLILESASTNQTSMYLCASSSRQGRNEQFFGPGTRLTVL.

The rearrangement joins TRBV18 to TRBJ1-2; D unclear. Germline lookup yields CDR1 KGHSH and CDR2 LQKENI. V was shortened by 3 bases and J by 4 bases, with 15 bases between the two germline ends. This CDR3 has 15 amino acids. The CDR3 DNA follows: TGTGCCAGCTCACCGGAACAGTACAACTTCTATGGCTACACCTTC. Translated, it gives CASSPEQYNFYGYTF.

In this sample, this clone turned up once. V is TRBV5-1 and J is TRBJ2-2; D might be TRBD2 (7 bases). The germline CDR1 and CDR2 sequences are SGHRS and YFSETQ. The CDR3 loop spans 17 amino acids. The V end was cut by 5 bases, the J end by 3 bases, with 20 bases between. CDR3 loop: CASSPHRGAADTGELFF. The CDR3 nucleotides read TGCGCCAGCAGTCCCCACCGGGGGGCCGCGGACACCGGGGAGCTGTTTTTT.

This clone was found a few times. This chain uses TRBV7-9 with TRBJ1-2, with D possibly matching TRBD1 (5 bases). Germline CDR1 reads SEHNR; CDR2 reads FQNEAQ (reference sequence). Between the trimmed V and J ends, which lost 0 bases and 2 bases, there was a span of 10 bases. The CDR3 spans 15 residues. CDR3 in amino acids: CASSLASGLNYGYTF. The CDR3 DNA reads TGTGCCAGCAGCTTAGCATCAGGGTTGAACTATGGCTACACCTTC.

The CDR3 coding sequence is TGCGCCAGCAGCCAAGATTACGGGACTGGGGCCAACGTCCTGACTTTC. Translation: CASSQDYGTGANVLTF. The rearrangement links TRBV4-3 to TRBJ2-6, with D maybe TRBD2 (5 bases). The CDR3 runs to 16 residues. Germline CDR1 LGHNA, CDR2 YSLEER. Trimming left V 0 bases short and J 2 bases short, with 8 bases between.

The chain links TRBV6-1 to TRBJ2-3; D perhaps matches TRBD2 (5 bases). In germline, CDR1 is MNHNS, CDR2 SASEGT. This CDR3 comprises 13 residues. V was cut by 2 bases and J by 3 bases, with 6 bases left in between. The CDR3 DNA is TGTGCCAGCAGTGAAAGACTAACAGATACGCAGTATTTT. It encodes CASSERLTDTQYF.

The chain recombines TRBV5-4 with TRBJ2-5; 12 nucleotides align to TRBD2. The CDR3 length is 16 residues. Germline V gene lookup returns CDR1 SGHNT and CDR2 YYREEE (reference sequence). The V segment lost 3 bases and the J segment 6 bases; nucleotides outside the gene matches: 9. The CDR3 DNA is TGTGCCAGCAGCTCGAAGGGACTAGCGGGTGCGCAGACCCAGTACTTC. Amino acids: CASSSKGLAGAQTQYF.

This chain connects TRBV6-1 to TRBJ1-1; the D gene is possibly TRBD1 (6 bases). The CDR3 totals 14 residues. Germline lookup yields CDR1 MNHNS and CDR2 SASEGT. The germline V and J ends were trimmed by 6 bases and 1 base, with 12 bases remaining between them. CDR3 region: CASRGATTNTEAFF. The CDR3 nucleotides read TGTGCCAGCAGGGGGGCGACGACGAACACTGAAGCTTTCTTT.

This rearrangement joins TRBV19 to TRBJ1-5; the D gene is possibly TRBD1 (5 bases). CDR3 length equals 15 residues. Between the trimmed V and J ends, which lost 6 bases and 7 bases, there was a span of 19 bases. Looked up from germline, CDR1 is LNHDA and CDR2 is SQIVND (reference sequence). DNA of the CDR3: TGTGCCAGTAGCCCAACTGGCCAGGGTCGGCAGCCCCAGCATTTT. This encodes CASSPTGQGRQPQHF.